This T cell receptor beta chain emerged from a study of vaccination effects on CD4 cells after COVID-19. Peptide-pool stimulation followed by sequencing identified expanded antigen-specific CD4+ clonotypes in the ViraFEST assay. Following a roughly ten-day culture, CD4+ T cells were purified. Either the BNT162b2 or mRNA-1273 vaccine was given to participants in two doses. IL-2 at about 10 IU/ml and peptides at approximately 9.5 ug/ml were added to cultured PBMC, about 1.8 million per well. The CDR3 has 20 residues. From germline, CDR1 is SGHVS and CDR2 FQNEAQ. V was clipped by 5 bases and J by 2 bases; unmatched bases: 22. Produced via immunoSEQ multiplex PCR; TCRdb's table is partial and in-frame only. The repertoire has 24,000 or so clones, around 63% of them found once; the top ten carry 8.2%. Turning to this clone: What it recognizes is unknown.

The material sequenced was CD4+ T cells from PBMCs cultured with SARS-CoV-2 spike peptides, taken after COVID-19 vaccination. This TCR derives from a human donor who received a COVID-19 vaccine. The genes are TRBV7-8 and TRBJ2-5, with 8 bases aligning to TRBD1. The CDR3 DNA is TGTGCCAGCAGCCCTACGCGCAGGGGGCTGTCAAGTCGGGGACAAGAGACCCAGTACTTC. As protein: CASSPTRRGLSSRGQETQYF.